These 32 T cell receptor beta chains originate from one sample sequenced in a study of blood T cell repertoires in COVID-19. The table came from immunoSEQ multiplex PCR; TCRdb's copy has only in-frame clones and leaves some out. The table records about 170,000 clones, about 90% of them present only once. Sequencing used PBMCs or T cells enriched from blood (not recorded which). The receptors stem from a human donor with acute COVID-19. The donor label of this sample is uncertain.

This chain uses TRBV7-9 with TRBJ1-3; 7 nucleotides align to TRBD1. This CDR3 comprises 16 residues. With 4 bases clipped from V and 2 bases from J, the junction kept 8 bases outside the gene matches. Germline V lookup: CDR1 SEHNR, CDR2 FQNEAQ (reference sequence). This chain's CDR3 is CASSWTGTATGNTIYF. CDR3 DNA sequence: TGTGCCAGCAGCTGGACCGGGACAGCCACTGGAAACACCATATATTTT.

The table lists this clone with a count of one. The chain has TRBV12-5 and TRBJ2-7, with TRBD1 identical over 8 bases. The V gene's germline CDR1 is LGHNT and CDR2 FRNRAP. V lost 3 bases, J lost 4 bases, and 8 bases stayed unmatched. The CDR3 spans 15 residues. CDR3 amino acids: CASGFADTGGYEQYF. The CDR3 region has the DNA TGTGCTAGTGGTTTCGCCGACACAGGGGGGTACGAGCAGTACTTC. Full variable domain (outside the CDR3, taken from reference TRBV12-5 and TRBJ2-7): DARVTQTPRHKVTEMGQEVTMRCQPILGHNTVFWYRQTMMQGLELLAYFRNRAPLDDSGMPKDRFSAEMPDATLATLKIQPSEPRDSAVYFCASGFADTGGYEQYFGPGTRLTVT.

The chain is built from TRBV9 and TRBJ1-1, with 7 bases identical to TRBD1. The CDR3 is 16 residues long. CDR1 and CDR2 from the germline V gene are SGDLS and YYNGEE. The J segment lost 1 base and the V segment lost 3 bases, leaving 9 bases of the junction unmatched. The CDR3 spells CASSENSHRGNTEAFF. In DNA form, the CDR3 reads TGTGCCAGCAGCGAAAATTCACACAGGGGGAACACTGAAGCTTTCTTT.

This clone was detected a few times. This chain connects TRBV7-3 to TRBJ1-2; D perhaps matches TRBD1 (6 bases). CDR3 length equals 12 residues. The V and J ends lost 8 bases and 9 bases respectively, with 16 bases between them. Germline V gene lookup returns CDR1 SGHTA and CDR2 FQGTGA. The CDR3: CASGLSRGSYTF. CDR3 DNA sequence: TGTGCCAGCGGGCTTTCCAGGGGAAGCTACACCTTC.

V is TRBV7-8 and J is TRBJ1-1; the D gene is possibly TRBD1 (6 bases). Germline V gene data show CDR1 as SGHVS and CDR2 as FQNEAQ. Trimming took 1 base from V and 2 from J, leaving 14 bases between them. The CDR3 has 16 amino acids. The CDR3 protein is CASSLVAGATNTEAFF. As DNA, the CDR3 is TGTGCCAGCAGCTTAGTGGCAGGGGCCACAAACACTGAAGCTTTCTTT.

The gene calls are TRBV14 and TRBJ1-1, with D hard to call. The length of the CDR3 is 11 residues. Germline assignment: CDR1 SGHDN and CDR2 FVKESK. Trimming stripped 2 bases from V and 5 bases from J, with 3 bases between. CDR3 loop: CASSQYTEAFF. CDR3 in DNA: TGTGCCAGCAGCCAATATACTGAAGCTTTCTTT.

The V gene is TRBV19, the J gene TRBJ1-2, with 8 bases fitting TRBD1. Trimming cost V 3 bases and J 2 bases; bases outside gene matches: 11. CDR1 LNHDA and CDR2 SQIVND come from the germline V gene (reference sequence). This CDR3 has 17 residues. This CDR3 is CASSIRWRRGRNYGYTF. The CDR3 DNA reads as TGTGCCAGTAGTATTCGGTGGCGCAGGGGGCGGAACTATGGCTACACCTTC.

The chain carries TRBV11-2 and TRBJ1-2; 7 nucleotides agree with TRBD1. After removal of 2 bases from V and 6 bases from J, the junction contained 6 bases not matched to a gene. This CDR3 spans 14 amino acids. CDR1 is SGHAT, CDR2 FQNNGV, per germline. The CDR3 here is CASSLRTGVHGYTF. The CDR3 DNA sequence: TGTGCCAGCAGCTTACGAACAGGGGTCCATGGCTACACCTTC.

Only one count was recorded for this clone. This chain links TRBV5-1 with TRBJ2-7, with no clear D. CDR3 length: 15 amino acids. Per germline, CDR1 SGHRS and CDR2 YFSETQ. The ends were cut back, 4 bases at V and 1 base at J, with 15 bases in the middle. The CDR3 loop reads CASSPLPSDSYEQYF. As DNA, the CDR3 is TGCGCCAGCAGCCCACTCCCGAGCGATTCCTACGAGCAGTACTTC.

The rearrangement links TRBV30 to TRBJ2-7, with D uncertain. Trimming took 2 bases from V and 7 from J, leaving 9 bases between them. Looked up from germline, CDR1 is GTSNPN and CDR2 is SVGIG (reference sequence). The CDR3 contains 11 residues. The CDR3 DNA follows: TGTGCCTGGAGTCAAGCGAGGGAGCAGTACTTC. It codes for CAWSQAREQYF.

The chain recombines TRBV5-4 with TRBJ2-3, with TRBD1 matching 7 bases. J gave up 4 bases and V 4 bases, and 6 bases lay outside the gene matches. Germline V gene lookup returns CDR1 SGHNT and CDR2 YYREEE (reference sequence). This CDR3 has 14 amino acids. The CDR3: CASSLQGTADTQYF. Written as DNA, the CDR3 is TGTGCCAGCAGCCTACAGGGGACCGCAGATACGCAGTATTTT.

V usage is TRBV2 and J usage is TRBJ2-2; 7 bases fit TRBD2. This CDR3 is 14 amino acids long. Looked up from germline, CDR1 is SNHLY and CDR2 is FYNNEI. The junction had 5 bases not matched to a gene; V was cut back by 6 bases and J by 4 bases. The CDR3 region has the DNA TGTGCCAGCAGAACTAGCGAGGCCACCGGGGAGCTGTTTTTT. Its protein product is CASRTSEATGELFF.

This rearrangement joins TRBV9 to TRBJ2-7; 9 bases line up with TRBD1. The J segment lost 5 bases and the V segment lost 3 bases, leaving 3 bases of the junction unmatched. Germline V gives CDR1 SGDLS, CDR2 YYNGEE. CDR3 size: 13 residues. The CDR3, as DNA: TGTGCCAGCAGCGCGACAGGGGGACACGAGCAGTACTTC. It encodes CASSATGGHEQYF. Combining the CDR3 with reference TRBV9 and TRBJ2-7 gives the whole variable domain DSGVTQTPKHLITATGQRVTLRCSPRSGDLSVYWYQQSLDQGLQFLIQYYNGEERAKGNILERFSAQQFPDLHSELNLSSLELGDSALYFCASSATGGHEQYFGPGTRLTVT.

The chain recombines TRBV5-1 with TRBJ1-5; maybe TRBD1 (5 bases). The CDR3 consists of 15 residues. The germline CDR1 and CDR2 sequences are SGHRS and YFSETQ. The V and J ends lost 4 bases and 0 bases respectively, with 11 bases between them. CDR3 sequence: CASSLRGDSNQPQHF. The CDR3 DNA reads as TGCGCCAGCAGCCTTCGGGGGGATAGCAATCAGCCCCAGCATTTT.

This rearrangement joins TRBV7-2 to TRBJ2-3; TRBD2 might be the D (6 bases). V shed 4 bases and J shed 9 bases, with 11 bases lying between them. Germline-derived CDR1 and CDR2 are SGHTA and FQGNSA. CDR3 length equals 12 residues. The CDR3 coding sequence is TGTGCCAGCAGCTCACTTGGAGGGACGCAGTATTTT. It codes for CASSSLGGTQYF.

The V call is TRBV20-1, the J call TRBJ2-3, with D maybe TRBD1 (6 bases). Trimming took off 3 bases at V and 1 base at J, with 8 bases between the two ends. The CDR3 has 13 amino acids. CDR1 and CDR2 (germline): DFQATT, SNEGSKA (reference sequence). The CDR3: CSASAGGTDTQYF. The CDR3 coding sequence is TGCAGTGCTAGTGCAGGGGGCACAGATACGCAGTATTTT.

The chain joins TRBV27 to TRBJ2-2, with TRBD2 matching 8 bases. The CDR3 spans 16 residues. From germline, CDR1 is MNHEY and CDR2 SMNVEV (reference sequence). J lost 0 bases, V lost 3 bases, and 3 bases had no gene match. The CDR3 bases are TGTGCCAGCAGTTTCCGGGGGGGCCCGAACACCGGGGAGCTGTTTTTT. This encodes CASSFRGGPNTGELFF.

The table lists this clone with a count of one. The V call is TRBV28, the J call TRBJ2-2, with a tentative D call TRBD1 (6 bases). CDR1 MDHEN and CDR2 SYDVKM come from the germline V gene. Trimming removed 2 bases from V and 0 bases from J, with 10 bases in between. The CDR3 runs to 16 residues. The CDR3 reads CASSLGTPSNTGELFF. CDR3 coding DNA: TGTGCCAGCAGTTTAGGGACACCTTCGAACACCGGGGAGCTGTTTTTT.

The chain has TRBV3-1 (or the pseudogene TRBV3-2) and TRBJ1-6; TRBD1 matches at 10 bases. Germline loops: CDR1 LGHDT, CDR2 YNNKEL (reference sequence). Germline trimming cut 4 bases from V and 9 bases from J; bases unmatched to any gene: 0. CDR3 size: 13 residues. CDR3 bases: TGTGCCAGCAGCCGGACAGGGGGTTCACCCCTCCACTTT. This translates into CASSRTGGSPLHF.

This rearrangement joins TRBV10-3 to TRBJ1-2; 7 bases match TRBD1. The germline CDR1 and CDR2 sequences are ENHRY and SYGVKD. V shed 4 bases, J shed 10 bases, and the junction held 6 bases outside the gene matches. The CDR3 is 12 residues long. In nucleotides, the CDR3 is TGTGCCATCAGTGGGGGACAGATAGCCTACACCTTC. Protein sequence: CAISGGQIAYTF.

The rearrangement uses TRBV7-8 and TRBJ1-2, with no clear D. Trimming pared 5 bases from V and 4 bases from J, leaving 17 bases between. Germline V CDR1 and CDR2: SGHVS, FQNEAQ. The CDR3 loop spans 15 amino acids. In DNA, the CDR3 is TGTGCCAGCAGCCTGGACTCGCCGAGAAGCTATGGCTACACCTTC. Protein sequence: CASSLDSPRSYGYTF.

The CDR3 DNA sequence: TGTGCCAGCAGCAATCGGGAGACCCAGTACTTC. This sequence encodes CASSNRETQYF. The chain has TRBV7-2 and TRBJ2-5; D is uncertain. CDR3 length equals 11 residues. The V end was cut by 5 bases, the J end by 5 bases, with 6 bases between. Germline CDR1 SGHTA, CDR2 FQGNSA.

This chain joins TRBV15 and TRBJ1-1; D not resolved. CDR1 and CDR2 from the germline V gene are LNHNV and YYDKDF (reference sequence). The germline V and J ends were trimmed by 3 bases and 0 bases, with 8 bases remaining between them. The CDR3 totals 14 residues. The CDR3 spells CATSSRVMNTEAFF. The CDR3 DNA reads TGTGCCACCAGCAGTCGAGTTATGAACACTGAAGCTTTCTTT.

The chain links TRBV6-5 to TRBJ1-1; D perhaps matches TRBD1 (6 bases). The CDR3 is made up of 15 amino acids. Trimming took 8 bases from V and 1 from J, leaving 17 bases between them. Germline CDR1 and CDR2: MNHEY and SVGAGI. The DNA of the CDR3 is TGTGCCAGCTTCCCATCGACAGGACCGAACACTGAAGCTTTCTTT. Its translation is CASFPSTGPNTEAFF.

CDR3 residues: CAWRSGGASKRGAFF. The CDR3 DNA is TGTGCCTGGAGGTCAGGGGGCGCGAGTAAAAGGGGGGCTTTCTTT. This chain joins TRBV30 and TRBJ1-1, with 8 positions matching TRBD1. CDR3 length: 15 amino acids. Germline-derived CDR1 and CDR2 are GTSNPN and SVGIG (reference sequence). Trimming cost V 3 bases and J 11 bases; bases outside gene matches: 17.

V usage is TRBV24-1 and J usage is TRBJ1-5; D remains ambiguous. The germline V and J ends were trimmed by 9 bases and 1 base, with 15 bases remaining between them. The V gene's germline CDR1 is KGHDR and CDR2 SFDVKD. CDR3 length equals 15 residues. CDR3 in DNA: TGTGCCACCGGAGGCGTGGGAGGGAGCAATCAGCCCCAGCATTTT. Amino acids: CATGGVGGSNQPQHF.

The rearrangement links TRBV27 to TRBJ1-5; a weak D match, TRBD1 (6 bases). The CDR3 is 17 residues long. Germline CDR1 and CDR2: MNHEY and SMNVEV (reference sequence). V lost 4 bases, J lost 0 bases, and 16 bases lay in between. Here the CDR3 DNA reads TGTGCCAGCAGTTCTATAGCAGGGGCACGTAGCAATCAGCCCCAGCATTTT. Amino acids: CASSSIAGARSNQPQHF.

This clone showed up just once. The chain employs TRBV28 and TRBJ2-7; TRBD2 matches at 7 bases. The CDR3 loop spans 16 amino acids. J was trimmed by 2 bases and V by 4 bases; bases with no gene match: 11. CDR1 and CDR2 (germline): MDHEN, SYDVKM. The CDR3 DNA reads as TGTGCCAGCAGTTCGGCTTGGGGGGGTAGAACCTACGAGCAGTACTTC. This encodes CASSSAWGGRTYEQYF.

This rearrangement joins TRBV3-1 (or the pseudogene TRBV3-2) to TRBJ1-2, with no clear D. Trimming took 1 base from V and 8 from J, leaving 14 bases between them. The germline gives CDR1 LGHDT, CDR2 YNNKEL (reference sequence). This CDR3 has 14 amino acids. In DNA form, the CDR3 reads TGTGCCAGCAGCCAAGTCAGCCGGGAACGAGGCTACACCTTC. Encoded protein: CASSQVSRERGYTF.

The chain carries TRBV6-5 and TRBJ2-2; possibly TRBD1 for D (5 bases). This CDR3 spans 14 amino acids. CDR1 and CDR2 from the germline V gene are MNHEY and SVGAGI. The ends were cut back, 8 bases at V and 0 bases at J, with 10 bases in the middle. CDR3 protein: CASCRASNTGELFF. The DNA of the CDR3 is TGTGCCAGCTGCAGGGCCTCGAACACCGGGGAGCTGTTTTTT.

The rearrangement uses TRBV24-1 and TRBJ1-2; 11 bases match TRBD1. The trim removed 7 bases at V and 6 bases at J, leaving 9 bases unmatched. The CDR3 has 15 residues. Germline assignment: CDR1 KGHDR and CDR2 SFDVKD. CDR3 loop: CATSAGTGGFDGYTF. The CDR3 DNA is TGTGCCACCAGCGCCGGGACAGGGGGATTCGATGGCTACACCTTC.

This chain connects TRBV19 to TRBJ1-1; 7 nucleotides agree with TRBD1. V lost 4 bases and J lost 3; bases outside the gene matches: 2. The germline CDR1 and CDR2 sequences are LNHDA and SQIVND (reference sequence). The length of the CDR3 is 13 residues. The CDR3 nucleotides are TGTGCCAGTAGTAACACAGGGGACACTGAAGCTTTCTTT. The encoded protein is CASSNTGDTEAFF.